These T cell receptor beta chains were read from a single sample in a study of blood T cell repertoires in COVID-19. The protocol was immunoSEQ multiplex PCR, while the TCRdb copy is restricted to in-frame clones and leaves out a portion. Of 350,000 to 450,000 clones in the sample, around 89% were seen once. The source material was PBMCs or T cells enriched from blood (not recorded which). Receptors originate from a man aged 25-45 years who had recovered from COVID-19. The CDR3 runs from the conserved cysteine through the conserved F or W. D genes are given only for firm matches. Not all rows give a size; the values are once, few, many and, for expanded clones, a class.

abundance	d_gene	v_gene	j_gene	CDR3aa	CDR3nt
-	TRBD1	TRBV5-1	TRBJ2-7	CASSLDGTAIYEQYF	TGCGCCAGCAGCTTGGATGGGACAGCCATCTACGAGCAGTACTTC
-	-	TRBV5-4	TRBJ1-1	CASSGHKNTEAFF	TGTGCCAGCAGCGGGCACAAGAACACTGAAGCTTTCTTT
once	TRBD2	TRBV5-1	TRBJ2-1	CASSLRSGLAGLNEQFF	TGCGCCAGCAGCTTGAGATCGGGACTAGCGGGTCTAAATGAGCAGTTCTTC
once	TRBD1	TRBV30	TRBJ2-2	CAWSPDRAWNTGELFF	TGTGCCTGGAGTCCGGACAGGGCCTGGAACACCGGGGAGCTGTTTTTT
once	TRBD2	TRBV5-1	TRBJ2-7	CASSTGTSDLYEQYF	TGCGCCAGCAGCACCGGGACTAGCGACCTCTACGAGCAGTACTTC
-	-	TRBV7-2	TRBJ2-7	CASSLVAGQVYEQYF	TGTGCCAGCAGCTTAGTGGCGGGCCAAGTCTACGAGCAGTACTTC
-	TRBD2	TRBV23-1	TRBJ2-7	CASSLPRTSEPYEQYF	TGCGCCAGCAGTCTCCCCCGGACTAGCGAGCCCTACGAGCAGTACTTC
-	TRBD1	TRBV29-1	TRBJ1-5	CSVGGGGGTGQDQPQHF	TGCAGCGTTGGGGGGGGCGGCGGGACAGGCCAGGACCAGCCCCAGCATTTT
-	TRBD1	TRBV11-2	TRBJ1-2	CASSEKQGFGYTF	TGTGCCAGCAGCGAAAAACAGGGGTTCGGCTACACCTTC
-	TRBD1	TRBV7-2	TRBJ2-7	CASSPGTGAYEQYF	TGTGCCAGCAGCCCAGGGACAGGGGCCTACGAGCAGTACTTC
-	TRBD1	TRBV18	TRBJ2-3	CASSPTGGTDTQYF	TGTGCCAGCTCGCCAACAGGGGGTACAGATACGCAGTATTTT
-	-	TRBV7-2	TRBJ2-1	CASSSNNEQFF	TGTGCCAGCAGTAGCAACAATGAGCAGTTCTTC
-	TRBD1	TRBV3-1/TRBV3-2	TRBJ2-3	CASSQIGQGSGGAQYF	TGTGCCAGCAGCCAGATAGGACAGGGCTCCGGTGGGGCGCAGTATTTT
-	-	TRBV27	TRBJ2-7	CASKNKREPTYEQYF	TGTGCCAGCAAGAACAAACGGGAACCCACCTACGAGCAGTACTTC
-	-	TRBV27	TRBJ1-4	CASSPATVLSTNEKLFF	TGTGCCAGCAGTCCCGCTACCGTCCTGTCAACTAATGAAAAACTGTTTTTT
-	-	TRBV3-1/TRBV3-2	TRBJ2-2	CASSRLSIGELFF	TGTGCCAGCAGCCGTCTATCTATCGGGGAGCTGTTTTTT
-	-	TRBV29-1	TRBJ2-1	CSVEAGSAIFYNEQFF	TGCAGCGTTGAGGCAGGGTCCGCAATTTTCTACAATGAGCAGTTCTTC
-	TRBD2	TRBV6-5	TRBJ2-7	CASSFTGLAGLYEQYF	TGTGCCAGCAGTTTCACCGGATTAGCGGGATTGTACGAGCAGTACTTC
-	-	TRBV5-3	TRBJ1-1	CVRSSSGKGDNTEAFF	TGTGTCAGAAGCTCTTCAGGGAAGGGCGATAACACTGAAGCTTTCTTT
-	TRBD1	TRBV5-1	TRBJ1-4	CASSLGAGGFEKLFF	TGCGCCAGCAGCTTGGGAGCAGGGGGCTTTGAAAAACTGTTTTTT
-	-	TRBV19	TRBJ1-1	CASTEPTGRGGNTEAFF	TGTGCCAGTACCGAACCGACCGGGCGGGGGGGGAACACTGAAGCTTTCTTT
-	TRBD1	TRBV5-1	TRBJ2-1	CASTPYGTGYNEQFF	TGCGCCAGCACCCCGTACGGGACAGGGTATAATGAGCAGTTCTTC
-	-	TRBV10-3	TRBJ2-7	CAISEAAPQYEQYF	TGTGCCATCAGTGAGGCCGCCCCCCAGTACGAGCAGTACTTC
-	TRBD2	TRBV13	TRBJ2-1	CASSSGLAGGLMGNEQFF	TGTGCCAGCAGCTCCGGACTAGCGGGAGGTCTTATGGGCAATGAGCAGTTCTTC
-	-	TRBV5-5	TRBJ1-1	CASSLEQGNTEAFF	TGTGCCAGCAGCTTAGAACAGGGTAACACTGAAGCTTTCTTT
-	TRBD1	TRBV18	TRBJ1-2	CASSKMDRGSGVNYGYTF	TGTGCCAGCTCAAAAATGGACAGGGGGAGCGGGGTTAACTATGGCTACACCTTC
once	-	TRBV19	TRBJ1-1	CASSLGLGVTEAFF	TGTGCCAGTAGCCTGGGACTGGGGGTCACTGAAGCTTTCTTT
once	-	TRBV4-1	TRBJ2-1	CASSQDPRGTYNEQFF	TGCGCCAGCAGCCAAGACCCTCGCGGGACCTACAATGAGCAGTTCTTC
-	-	TRBV5-5	TRBJ2-7	CASSLGEGAVSYEQYF	TGTGCCAGCAGTCTTGGTGAGGGAGCGGTATCCTACGAGCAGTACTTC
-	-	TRBV15	TRBJ2-1	CATSREGRGNEQFF	TGTGCCACCAGCAGAGAGGGTAGAGGCAATGAGCAGTTCTTC
-	-	TRBV5-6	TRBJ2-7	CASSWDKAGHYEQYF	TGTGCCAGCAGCTGGGACAAGGCCGGACACTACGAGCAGTACTTC
-	-	TRBV19	TRBJ1-1	CASSSHEGSVTEAFF	TGTGCCAGTAGTTCGCATGAGGGTAGTGTTACTGAAGCTTTCTTT
-	-	TRBV27	TRBJ1-1	CASSLSQGNTEAFF	TGTGCCAGCAGTTTATCCCAGGGGAACACTGAAGCTTTCTTT
-	-	TRBV19	TRBJ1-2	CASSQPSQGGGYTF	TGTGCCAGTAGTCAACCGAGCCAGGGCGGTGGCTACACCTTC
-	-	TRBV29-1	TRBJ2-7	CSGGERLEQYF	TGCAGCGGTGGGGAGAGGCTCGAGCAGTACTTC
-	TRBD2	TRBV18	TRBJ2-1	CASSTGTSNEQFF	TGTGCCAGCTCGACCGGGACTAGCAATGAGCAGTTCTTC
-	TRBD2	TRBV19	TRBJ2-3	CASKILAGEADTQYF	TGTGCCAGTAAAATACTAGCGGGAGAAGCAGATACGCAGTATTTT
-	-	TRBV4-2	TRBJ1-4	CASSHRAEGEKLFF	TGTGCCAGCAGCCACCGGGCCGAGGGAGAAAAACTGTTTTTT
-	TRBD2	TRBV2	TRBJ2-2	CASRARLAGDGELFF	TGTGCCAGCAGGGCCCGACTAGCGGGAGACGGGGAGCTGTTTTTT
-	-	TRBV10-1	TRBJ1-6	CASSESRRSPLHF	TGCGCCAGCAGTGAGTCGAGGCGTTCACCCCTCCACTTT
few	TRBD1	TRBV27	TRBJ2-7	CASSQRTGPYEQYF	TGTGCCAGCAGTCAGCGGACAGGGCCCTACGAGCAGTACTTC
-	-	TRBV7-8	TRBJ2-5	CASSPRGAEYYQETQYF	TGTGCCAGCAGCCCCCGGGGGGCGGAATACTACCAAGAGACCCAGTACTTC
-	TRBD2	TRBV29-1	TRBJ2-7	CSVGIAGGPYEQYF	TGCAGCGTTGGAATAGCGGGAGGCCCCTACGAGCAGTACTTC
-	TRBD2	TRBV5-1	TRBJ2-5	CASSRTSGYQETQYF	TGCGCCAGCAGCCGGACTAGCGGGTACCAAGAGACCCAGTACTTC
-	-	TRBV28	TRBJ1-5	CASSLTGPNQPQHF	TGTGCCAGCAGTTTGACAGGACCTAATCAGCCCCAGCATTTT
-	-	TRBV6-1	TRBJ1-5	CASSELRTASDQPQHF	TGTGCCAGCAGTGAACTTAGGACAGCCTCGGATCAGCCCCAGCATTTT
few	TRBD1	TRBV7-2	TRBJ1-6	CASSLEGTGESPLHF	TGTGCCAGCAGCTTAGAAGGGACAGGGGAATCACCCCTCCACTTT
-	TRBD1	TRBV9	TRBJ1-4	CASSATGIGEKLFF	TGTGCCAGCAGCGCGACAGGGATTGGTGAAAAACTGTTTTTT
-	TRBD1	TRBV2	TRBJ1-4	CASRPGQGIGKLFF	TGTGCCAGTCGCCCCGGACAGGGGATAGGAAAACTGTTTTTT
-	TRBD1	TRBV28	TRBJ1-1	CASSVNRGLDTEAFF	TGTGCCAGCAGTGTTAACAGGGGGCTGGACACTGAAGCTTTCTTT
once	-	TRBV30	TRBJ1-3	CAWNQGYGNTIYF	TGTGCCTGGAACCAGGGCTATGGAAACACCATATATTTT
-	-	TRBV19	TRBJ2-7	CASSISPGLPYEQYF	TGTGCCAGTAGTATCTCTCCAGGCCTACCCTACGAGCAGTACTTC
-	TRBD2	TRBV29-1	TRBJ2-1	CSVLRWGVGLARPEQFF	TGCAGCGTCCTAAGATGGGGGGTAGGACTAGCGAGACCCGAGCAGTTCTTC
-	-	TRBV11-2	TRBJ1-5	CASSLDSLYQPQHF	TGTGCCAGCAGCTTAGACTCCCTTTATCAGCCCCAGCATTTT
-	-	TRBV28	TRBJ2-7	CASSLAGTYEQYF	TGTGCCAGCAGCTTGGCAGGGACCTACGAGCAGTACTTC